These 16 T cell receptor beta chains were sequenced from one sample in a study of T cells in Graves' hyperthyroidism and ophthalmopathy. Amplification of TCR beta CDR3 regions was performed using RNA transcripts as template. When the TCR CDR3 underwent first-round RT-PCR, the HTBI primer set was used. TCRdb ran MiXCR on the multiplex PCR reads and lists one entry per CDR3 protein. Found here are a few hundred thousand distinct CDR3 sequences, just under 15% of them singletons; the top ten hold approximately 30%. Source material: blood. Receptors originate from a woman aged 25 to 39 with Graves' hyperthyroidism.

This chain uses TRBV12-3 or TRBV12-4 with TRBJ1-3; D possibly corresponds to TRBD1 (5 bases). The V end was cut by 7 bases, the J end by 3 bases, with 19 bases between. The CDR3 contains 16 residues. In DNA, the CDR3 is TGTGCCAGCAACTCCATCGGGGCAGGCGGTGGAAACACCATATATTTT. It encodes CASNSIGAGGGNTIYF.

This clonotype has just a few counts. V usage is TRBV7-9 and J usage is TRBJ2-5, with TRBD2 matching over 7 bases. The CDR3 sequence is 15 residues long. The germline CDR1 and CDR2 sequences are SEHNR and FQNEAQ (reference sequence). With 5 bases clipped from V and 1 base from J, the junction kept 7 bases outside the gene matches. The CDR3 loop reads CASSPGGRAQETQYF. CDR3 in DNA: TGTGCCAGCAGCCCCGGTGGGAGGGCCCAAGAGACCCAGTACTTC.

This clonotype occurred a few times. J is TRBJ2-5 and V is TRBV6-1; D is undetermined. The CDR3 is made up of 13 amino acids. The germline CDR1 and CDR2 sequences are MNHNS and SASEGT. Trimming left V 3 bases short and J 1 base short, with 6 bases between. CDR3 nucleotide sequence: TGTGCCAGCAGTGACAGGTTCCAAGAGACCCAGTACTTC. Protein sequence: CASSDRFQETQYF.

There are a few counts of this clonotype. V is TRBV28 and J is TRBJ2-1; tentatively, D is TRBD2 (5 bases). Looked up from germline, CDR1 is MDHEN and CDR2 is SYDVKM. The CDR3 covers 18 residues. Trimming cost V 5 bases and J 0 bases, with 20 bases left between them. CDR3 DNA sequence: TGTGCCAGCAGTAAGAGTGTTACGAGGGAACGCTCCTACAATGAGCAGTTCTTC. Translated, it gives CASSKSVTRERSYNEQFF.

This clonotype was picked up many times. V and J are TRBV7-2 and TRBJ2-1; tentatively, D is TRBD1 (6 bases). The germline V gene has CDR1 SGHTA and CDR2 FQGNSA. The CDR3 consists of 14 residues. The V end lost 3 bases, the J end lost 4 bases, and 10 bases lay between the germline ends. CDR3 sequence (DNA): TGTGCCAGCAGCTTCCGGGACACTTACAATGAGCAGTTCTTC. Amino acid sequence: CASSFRDTYNEQFF.

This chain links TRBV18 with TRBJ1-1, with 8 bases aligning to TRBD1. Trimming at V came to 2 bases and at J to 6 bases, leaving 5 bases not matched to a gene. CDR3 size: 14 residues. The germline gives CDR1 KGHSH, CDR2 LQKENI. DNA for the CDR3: TGTGCCAGCTCACCAACAGGGGGAGCGCCTGAAGCTTTCTTT. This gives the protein CASSPTGGAPEAFF.

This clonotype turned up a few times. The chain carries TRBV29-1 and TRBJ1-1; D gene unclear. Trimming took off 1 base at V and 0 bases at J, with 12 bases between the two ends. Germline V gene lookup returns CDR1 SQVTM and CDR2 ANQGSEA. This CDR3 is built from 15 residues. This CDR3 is CSVEVAGRLNTEAFF. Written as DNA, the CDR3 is TGCAGCGTTGAAGTAGCTGGGCGACTGAACACTGAAGCTTTCTTT. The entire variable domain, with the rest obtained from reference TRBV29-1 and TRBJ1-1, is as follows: SAVISQKPSRDICQRGTSLTIQCQVDSQVTMMFWYRQQPGQSLTLIATANQGSEATYESGFVIDKFPISRPNLTFSTLTVSNMSPEDSSIYLCSVEVAGRLNTEAFFGQGTRLTVV.

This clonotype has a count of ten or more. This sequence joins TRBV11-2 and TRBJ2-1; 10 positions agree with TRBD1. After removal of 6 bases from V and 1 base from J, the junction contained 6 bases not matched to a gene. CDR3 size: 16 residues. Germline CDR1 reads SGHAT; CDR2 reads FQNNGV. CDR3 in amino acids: CASSPTGGWSYNEQFF. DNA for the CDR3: TGTGCCAGCAGTCCGACAGGGGGCTGGTCCTACAATGAGCAGTTCTTC. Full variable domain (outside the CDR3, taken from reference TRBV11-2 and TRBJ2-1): EAGVAQSPRYKIIEKRQSVAFWCNPISGHATLYWYQQILGQGPKLLIQFQNNGVVDDSQLPKDRFSAERLKGVDSTLKIQPAKLEDSAVYLCASSPTGGWSYNEQFFGPGTRLTVL.

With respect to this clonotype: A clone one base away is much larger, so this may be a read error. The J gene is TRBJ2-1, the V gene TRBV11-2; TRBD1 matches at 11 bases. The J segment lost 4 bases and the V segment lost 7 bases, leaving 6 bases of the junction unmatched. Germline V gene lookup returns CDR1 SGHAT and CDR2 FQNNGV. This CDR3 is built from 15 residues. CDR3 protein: CASNTGQGAYNEQFF. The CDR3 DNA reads TGTGCCAGCAACACCGGACAGGGGGCTTACAATGAGCAGTTCTTC.

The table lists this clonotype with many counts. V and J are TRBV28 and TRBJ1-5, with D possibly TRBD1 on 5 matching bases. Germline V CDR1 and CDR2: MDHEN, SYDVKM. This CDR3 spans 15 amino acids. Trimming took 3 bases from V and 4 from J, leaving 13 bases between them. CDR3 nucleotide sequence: TGTGCCAGCAGTTTTCCAGGGAGAGGGAATCAGCCCCAGCATTTT. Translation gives CASSFPGRGNQPQHF. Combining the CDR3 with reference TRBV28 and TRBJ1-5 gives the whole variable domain DVKVTQSSRYLVKRTGEKVFLECVQDMDHENMFWYRQDPGLGLRLIYFSYDVKMKEKGDIPEGYSVSREKKERFSLILESASTNQTSMYLCASSFPGRGNQPQHFGDGTRLSIL.

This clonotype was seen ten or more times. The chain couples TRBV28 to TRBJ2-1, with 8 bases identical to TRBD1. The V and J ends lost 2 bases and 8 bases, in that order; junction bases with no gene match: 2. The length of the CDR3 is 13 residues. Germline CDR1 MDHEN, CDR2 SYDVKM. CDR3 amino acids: CASSLAGGDEQFF. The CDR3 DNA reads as TGTGCCAGCAGTTTAGCAGGGGGCGATGAGCAGTTCTTC.

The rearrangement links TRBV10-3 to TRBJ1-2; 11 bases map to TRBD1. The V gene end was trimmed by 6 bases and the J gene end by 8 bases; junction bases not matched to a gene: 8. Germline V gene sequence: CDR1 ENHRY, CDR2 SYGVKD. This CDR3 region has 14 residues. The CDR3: CAISQGQGAKGYTF. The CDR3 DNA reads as TGTGCCATCAGCCAAGGACAGGGGGCGAAGGGCTACACCTTC.

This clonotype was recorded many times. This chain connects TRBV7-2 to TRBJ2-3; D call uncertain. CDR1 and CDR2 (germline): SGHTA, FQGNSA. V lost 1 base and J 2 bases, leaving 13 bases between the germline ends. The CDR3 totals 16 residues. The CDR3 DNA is TGTGCCAGCAGCTTAGGCGCCTTAATACCCACAGATACGCAGTATTTT. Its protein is CASSLGALIPTDTQYF.

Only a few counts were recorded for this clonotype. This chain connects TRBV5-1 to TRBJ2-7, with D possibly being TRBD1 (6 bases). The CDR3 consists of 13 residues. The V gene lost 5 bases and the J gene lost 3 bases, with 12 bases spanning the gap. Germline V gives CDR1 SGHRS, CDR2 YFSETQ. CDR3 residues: CASSSGANYEQYF. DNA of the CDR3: TGCGCCAGCAGTTCAGGGGCCAACTACGAGCAGTACTTC.

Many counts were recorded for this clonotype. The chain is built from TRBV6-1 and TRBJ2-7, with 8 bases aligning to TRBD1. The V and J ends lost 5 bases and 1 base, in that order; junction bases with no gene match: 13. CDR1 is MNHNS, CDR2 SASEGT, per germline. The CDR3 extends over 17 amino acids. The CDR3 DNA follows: TGTGCCAGCAGTCCAACCTTGACAGGGGACCTTTCCTACGAGCAGTACTTC. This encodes CASSPTLTGDLSYEQYF.

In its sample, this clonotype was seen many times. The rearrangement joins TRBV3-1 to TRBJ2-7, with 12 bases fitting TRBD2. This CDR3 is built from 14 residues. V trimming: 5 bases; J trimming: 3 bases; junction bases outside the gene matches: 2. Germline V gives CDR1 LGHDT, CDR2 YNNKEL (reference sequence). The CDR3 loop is CASSTTSGSYEQYF. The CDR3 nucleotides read TGTGCCAGCAGCACGACTAGCGGGAGCTACGAGCAGTACTTC.